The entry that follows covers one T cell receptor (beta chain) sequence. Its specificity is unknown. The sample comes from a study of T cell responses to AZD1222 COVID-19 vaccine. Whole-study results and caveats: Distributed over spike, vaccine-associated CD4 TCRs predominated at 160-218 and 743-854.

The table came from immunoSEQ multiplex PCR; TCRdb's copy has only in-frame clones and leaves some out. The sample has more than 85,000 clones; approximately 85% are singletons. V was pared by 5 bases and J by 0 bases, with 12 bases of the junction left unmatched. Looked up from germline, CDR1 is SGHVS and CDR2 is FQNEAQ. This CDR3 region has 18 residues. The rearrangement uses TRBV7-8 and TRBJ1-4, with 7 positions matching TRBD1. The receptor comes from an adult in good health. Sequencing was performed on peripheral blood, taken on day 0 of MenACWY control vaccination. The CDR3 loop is CASSRTTGRGATNEKLFF. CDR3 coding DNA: TGTGCCAGCAGCAGAACGACAGGGAGGGGAGCAACTAATGAAAAACTGTTTTTT.